A selection of T cell receptor beta chains follows, all from one sample in a study of cytomegalovirus exposure and HLA in healthy donors. Sequencing was performed with immunoSEQ multiplex PCR; in TCRdb, only in-frame clones are kept and a portion is missing. The data hold approximately 89,000 clones, with around 77% observed a single time. Sequencing was carried out using PBMCs. These receptors originate from a man aged 25 to 40 in good health and CMV-seronegative. CDR3s include the opening cysteine and the closing phenylalanine or tryptophan. The order of the fields is clone size, J gene, D gene, V gene, CDR3 DNA, CDR3 protein. The D gene is left open where the match is weak. Size is omitted from some rows. Given values are once, few, many or a class for expanded clones.

abundance: NA
j_gene: TRBJ1-1
d_gene: TRBD1
v_gene: TRBV6-1
CDR3nt: TGTGCCAGCAGACGACAGGGGATAATGAACACTGAAGCTTTCTTT
CDR3aa: CASRRQGIMNTEAFF

abundance: NA
j_gene: TRBJ2-4
d_gene: TRBD2
v_gene: TRBV5-1
CDR3nt: TGCGCCAGCAGCATCGGGACTAGTCCACTTCTAGCCAAAAACATTCAGTACTTC
CDR3aa: CASSIGTSPLLAKNIQYF

abundance: NA
j_gene: TRBJ2-7
d_gene: NA
v_gene: TRBV7-8
CDR3nt: TGTGCCAGCAGCAAGGGACTTTACTACGAGCAGTACTTC
CDR3aa: CASSKGLYYEQYF

abundance: NA
j_gene: TRBJ2-3
d_gene: TRBD2
v_gene: TRBV11-2
CDR3nt: TGTGCCAGCAGCCGTCGGACTAGCGGAGAGGCACGCGATACGCAGTATTTT
CDR3aa: CASSRRTSGEARDTQYF

abundance: few
j_gene: TRBJ2-3
d_gene: NA
v_gene: TRBV7-7
CDR3nt: TGTGCTAGCAGCTTAGGCCCAGGGAGGGATACGCAGTATTTT
CDR3aa: CASSLGPGRDTQYF

abundance: NA
j_gene: TRBJ2-1
d_gene: NA
v_gene: TRBV7-2
CDR3nt: TGTGCCAGCAGCTTAGGGGCTACTTACTATGAGCAGTTCTTC
CDR3aa: CASSLGATYYEQFF

abundance: NA
j_gene: TRBJ2-1
d_gene: TRBD2
v_gene: TRBV6-5
CDR3nt: TGTGCCAGCAGTTACCGGGAGGCCGGTGAGCAGTTCTTC
CDR3aa: CASSYREAGEQFF

abundance: NA
j_gene: TRBJ1-4
d_gene: NA
v_gene: TRBV7-9
CDR3nt: TGTGCCAGCAGCTTCGGGGGGGGTAATGAAAAACTGTTTTTT
CDR3aa: CASSFGGGNEKLFF

abundance: NA
j_gene: TRBJ1-5
d_gene: NA
v_gene: TRBV7-2
CDR3nt: TGTGCCAGCAGCTTAGAGGGGGGGCAGCCCCAGCATTTT
CDR3aa: CASSLEGGQPQHF

abundance: once
j_gene: TRBJ1-6
d_gene: NA
v_gene: TRBV6-5
CDR3nt: TGTGCCAGCAGGCCCGCCGGGGGAAATTCACCCCTCCACTTT
CDR3aa: CASRPAGGNSPLHF

abundance: NA
j_gene: TRBJ1-6
d_gene: TRBD1
v_gene: TRBV30
CDR3nt: TGTGCCTGGATGATAAGGACAGGGTATAATTCACCCCTCCACTTT
CDR3aa: CAWMIRTGYNSPLHF

abundance: NA
j_gene: TRBJ2-1
d_gene: NA
v_gene: TRBV19
CDR3nt: TGTGCCAGTAGTATTCTAGGCCGGGTTTTGAGCTCCTACAATGAGCAGTTCTTC
CDR3aa: CASSILGRVLSSYNEQFF

abundance: NA
j_gene: TRBJ2-7
d_gene: TRBD1
v_gene: TRBV6-5
CDR3nt: TGTGCCAGCAAAGGACAGGACTACGAGCAGTACTTC
CDR3aa: CASKGQDYEQYF

abundance: NA
j_gene: TRBJ1-4
d_gene: TRBD1
v_gene: TRBV27
CDR3nt: TGTGCCAGCGCATCCCAGGGGGCGCGGGAAAAACTGTTTTTT
CDR3aa: CASASQGAREKLFF

abundance: NA
j_gene: TRBJ2-3
d_gene: TRBD2
v_gene: TRBV7-2
CDR3nt: TGTGCCAGCAGCCCGGTAGCGGGGGGCACAGATACGCAGTATTTT
CDR3aa: CASSPVAGGTDTQYF

abundance: NA
j_gene: TRBJ2-1
d_gene: NA
v_gene: TRBV7-2
CDR3nt: TGTGCCAGCAGCTTAAGCGCTACCTACAATGAGCAGTTCTTC
CDR3aa: CASSLSATYNEQFF

abundance: NA
j_gene: TRBJ2-3
d_gene: NA
v_gene: TRBV28
CDR3nt: TGTGCCAGCAGACCTACAGGGCTGACAGATACGCAGTATTTT
CDR3aa: CASRPTGLTDTQYF

abundance: NA
j_gene: TRBJ2-2
d_gene: NA
v_gene: TRBV4-3
CDR3nt: TGCGCCAGCAGCCAAAGCCAGGGGAACACCGGGGAGCTGTTTTTT
CDR3aa: CASSQSQGNTGELFF

abundance: once
j_gene: TRBJ1-1
d_gene: TRBD1
v_gene: TRBV4-3
CDR3nt: TGCGCCAGCAGCGACTCCGGGACAGGGCCCAACACTGAAGCTTTCTTT
CDR3aa: CASSDSGTGPNTEAFF

abundance: once
j_gene: TRBJ1-2
d_gene: TRBD1
v_gene: TRBV18
CDR3nt: TGTGCCAGCTCACCATCTGGGACAGGGGTTGGAGACTATGGCTACACCTTC
CDR3aa: CASSPSGTGVGDYGYTF

abundance: NA
j_gene: TRBJ2-3
d_gene: NA
v_gene: TRBV15
CDR3nt: TGTGCCACCAGCGGGGAAATGGGCGGACAGAGCACAGATACGCAGTATTTT
CDR3aa: CATSGEMGGQSTDTQYF

abundance: NA
j_gene: TRBJ1-1
d_gene: NA
v_gene: TRBV1
CDR3nt: TGCACCAGCAGCCAAGAAACCCAGGGGGCAATGAACACTGAAGCTTTCTTT
CDR3aa: CTSSQETQGAMNTEAFF

abundance: NA
j_gene: TRBJ1-5
d_gene: TRBD1
v_gene: TRBV7-8
CDR3nt: TGTGCCAGCAGCGACGATACAGGGGGCCATCAGCCCCAGCATTTT
CDR3aa: CASSDDTGGHQPQHF

abundance: NA
j_gene: TRBJ2-7
d_gene: TRBD1
v_gene: TRBV25-1
CDR3nt: TGTGCCAGCAGTGAATATCATCCCCGACAGGGGGCTGACGAGCAGTACTTC
CDR3aa: CASSEYHPRQGADEQYF

abundance: NA
j_gene: TRBJ1-6
d_gene: NA
v_gene: TRBV28
CDR3nt: TGTGCCAGCAACCTAGCGAGCTCCTATAATTCACCCCTCCACTTT
CDR3aa: CASNLASSYNSPLHF

abundance: NA
j_gene: TRBJ2-6
d_gene: TRBD2
v_gene: TRBV27
CDR3nt: TGTGCCAGCAGAAGACTAGCGGGGGGGCCCTCGGGGGCCAACGTCCTGACTTTC
CDR3aa: CASRRLAGGPSGANVLTF

abundance: NA
j_gene: TRBJ1-5
d_gene: NA
v_gene: TRBV28
CDR3nt: TGTGCCAGCAGTTTATGGTCGGGGGGCCAGCCCCAGCATTTT
CDR3aa: CASSLWSGGQPQHF

abundance: NA
j_gene: TRBJ1-1
d_gene: TRBD1
v_gene: TRBV9
CDR3nt: TGTGCCAGCAGCACAACAGGGGGCCGGGGCACTGAAGCTTTCTTT
CDR3aa: CASSTTGGRGTEAFF

abundance: NA
j_gene: TRBJ1-1
d_gene: NA
v_gene: TRBV5-4
CDR3nt: TGTGCCAGCAGCCCCAGGGGTACTGAAGCTTTCTTT
CDR3aa: CASSPRGTEAFF

abundance: NA
j_gene: TRBJ2-2
d_gene: TRBD1
v_gene: TRBV5-1
CDR3nt: TGCGCCAGCAGCGGGGGACAGCTCCCCCTAGCCGGGGAGCTGTTTTTT
CDR3aa: CASSGGQLPLAGELFF

abundance: NA
j_gene: TRBJ1-2
d_gene: TRBD1
v_gene: TRBV19
CDR3nt: TGTGCCACCCGAAGGACAGGGAGCTATGGCTACACCTTC
CDR3aa: CATRRTGSYGYTF

abundance: NA
j_gene: TRBJ2-1
d_gene: TRBD1
v_gene: TRBV7-2
CDR3nt: TGTGCCAGCAGCCCCCATCAAGGGGGCGTCGGTGAGCAGTTCTTC
CDR3aa: CASSPHQGGVGEQFF

abundance: NA
j_gene: TRBJ2-3
d_gene: NA
v_gene: TRBV28
CDR3nt: TGTGCCAGCACCACGTCCCAGCTGCGGGGAGATACGCAGTATTTT
CDR3aa: CASTTSQLRGDTQYF

abundance: NA
j_gene: TRBJ1-4
d_gene: NA
v_gene: TRBV5-6
CDR3nt: TGTGCCAGCAGCTTCGATCAGGGTGGGTTCTCTACTAATGAAAAACTGTTTTTT
CDR3aa: CASSFDQGGFSTNEKLFF

abundance: NA
j_gene: TRBJ1-3
d_gene: NA
v_gene: TRBV6-1
CDR3nt: TGTGCCAGCAGTGAACGGGACAAAGATCAGGAACGCTCTGGAAACACCATATATTTT
CDR3aa: CASSERDKDQERSGNTIYF

abundance: NA
j_gene: TRBJ2-1
d_gene: TRBD1
v_gene: TRBV5-4
CDR3nt: TGTGCCAGCAGCCGTGGACAGGGGGACATCAAGAATGAGCAGTTCTTC
CDR3aa: CASSRGQGDIKNEQFF

abundance: NA
j_gene: TRBJ2-4
d_gene: NA
v_gene: TRBV28
CDR3nt: TGTGCCAGCAGTTTAAGCGGCCAGAAAAACATTCAGTACTTC
CDR3aa: CASSLSGQKNIQYF

abundance: few
j_gene: TRBJ1-4
d_gene: NA
v_gene: TRBV4-3
CDR3nt: TGCGCCAGCAGCCAAGACGGTCAGGGCTGGGATGAAAAACTGTTTTTT
CDR3aa: CASSQDGQGWDEKLFF

abundance: NA
j_gene: TRBJ2-6
d_gene: NA
v_gene: TRBV7-9
CDR3nt: TGTGCCAGCAGCTTAAGACAGGAGGATGGGGCCAACGTCCTGACTTTC
CDR3aa: CASSLRQEDGANVLTF

abundance: NA
j_gene: TRBJ2-3
d_gene: NA
v_gene: TRBV19
CDR3nt: TGTGCCAGTCTAGCTCATAGCACAGATACGCAGTATTTT
CDR3aa: CASLAHSTDTQYF

abundance: NA
j_gene: TRBJ2-3
d_gene: TRBD2
v_gene: TRBV2
CDR3nt: TGTGCCAGCAGGGAGACTAGCGGGAGGACAGATACGCAGTATTTT
CDR3aa: CASRETSGRTDTQYF

abundance: few
j_gene: TRBJ2-1
d_gene: TRBD1
v_gene: TRBV5-3
CDR3nt: TGTGCCAGAAGCCTGGGACAGGGGTACAATGAGCAGTTCTTC
CDR3aa: CARSLGQGYNEQFF

abundance: NA
j_gene: TRBJ2-7
d_gene: NA
v_gene: TRBV6-6
CDR3nt: TGTGCCAGCAGATCCACAGGGTACTACGAGCAGTACTTC
CDR3aa: CASRSTGYYEQYF

abundance: once
j_gene: TRBJ2-1
d_gene: TRBD2
v_gene: TRBV2
CDR3nt: TGTGCCAGCAGTATAAGGGGACTAGCGGGGGCCAGCTCCTACAATGAGCAGTTCTTC
CDR3aa: CASSIRGLAGASSYNEQFF

abundance: NA
j_gene: TRBJ2-5
d_gene: TRBD1
v_gene: TRBV19
CDR3nt: TGTGCCAGTAGTGGGACAGGGGTCGAGACCCAGTACTTC
CDR3aa: CASSGTGVETQYF

abundance: NA
j_gene: TRBJ2-7
d_gene: NA
v_gene: TRBV9
CDR3nt: TGTGCCAGCAGCGTAGCTACGGAGAGCTCCTACGAGCAGTACTTC
CDR3aa: CASSVATESSYEQYF

abundance: NA
j_gene: TRBJ2-4
d_gene: TRBD1
v_gene: TRBV19
CDR3nt: TGTGCCAGTAGTAGACGGACAGGGGATAATGCGAGAAACATTCAGTACTTC
CDR3aa: CASSRRTGDNARNIQYF